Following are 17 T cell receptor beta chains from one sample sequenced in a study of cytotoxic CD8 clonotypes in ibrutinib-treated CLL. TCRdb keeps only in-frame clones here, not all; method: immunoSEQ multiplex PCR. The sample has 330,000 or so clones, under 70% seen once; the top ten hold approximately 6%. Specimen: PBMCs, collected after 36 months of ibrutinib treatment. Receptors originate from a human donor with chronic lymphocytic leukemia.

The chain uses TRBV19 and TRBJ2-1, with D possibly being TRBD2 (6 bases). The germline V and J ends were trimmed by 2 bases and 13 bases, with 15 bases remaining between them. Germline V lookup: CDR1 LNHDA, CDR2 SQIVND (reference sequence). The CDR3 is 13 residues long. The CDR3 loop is CASSISLGGLQFF. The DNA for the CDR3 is TGTGCCAGTAGTATATCACTTGGCGGACTACAGTTCTTC.

The DNA for the CDR3 is TGTGCCACGAGTGATTATAGAGGGGGTCAACCCCGAGATACGCAGTATTTT. Translated, it gives CATSDYRGGQPRDTQYF. This chain connects TRBV10-3 to TRBJ2-3, with D possibly TRBD1 on 6 matching bases. In germline, CDR1 is ENHRY, CDR2 SYGVKD. This CDR3 spans 17 amino acids. The V end lost 10 bases, the J end lost 5 bases, and 28 bases lay between the germline ends.

The CDR3 region is CASSGQATEAFF. The CDR3 DNA reads as TGCGCCAGCAGCGGACAGGCCACTGAAGCTTTCTTT. J is TRBJ1-1 and V is TRBV10-1, with 7 bases aligning to TRBD1. Germline V gene sequence: CDR1 WNHNN, CDR2 SYGVQD (reference sequence). The ends lost 6 bases at V and 4 bases at J; junction bases unmatched: 2. CDR3 length: 12 amino acids.

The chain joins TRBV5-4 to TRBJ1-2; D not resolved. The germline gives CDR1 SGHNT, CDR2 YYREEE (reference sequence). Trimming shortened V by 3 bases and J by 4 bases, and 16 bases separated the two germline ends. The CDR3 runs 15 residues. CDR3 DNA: TGTGCCAGCAGCTGGGGATCACACCCCGGCTATGGCTACACCTTC. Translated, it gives CASSWGSHPGYGYTF.

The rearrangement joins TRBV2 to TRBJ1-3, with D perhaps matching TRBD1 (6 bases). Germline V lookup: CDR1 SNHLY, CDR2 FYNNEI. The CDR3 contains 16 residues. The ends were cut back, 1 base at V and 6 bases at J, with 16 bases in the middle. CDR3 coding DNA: TGTGCCAGCAGTGAAGTCGGGACAAGACGAAAAAACACCATATATTTT. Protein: CASSEVGTRRKNTIYF.

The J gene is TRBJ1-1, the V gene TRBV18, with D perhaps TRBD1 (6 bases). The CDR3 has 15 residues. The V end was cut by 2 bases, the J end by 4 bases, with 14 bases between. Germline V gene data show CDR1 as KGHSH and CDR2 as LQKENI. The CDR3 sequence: CASSPWGQGGTEAFF. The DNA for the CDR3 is TGTGCCAGCTCACCATGGGGGCAGGGCGGCACTGAAGCTTTCTTT.

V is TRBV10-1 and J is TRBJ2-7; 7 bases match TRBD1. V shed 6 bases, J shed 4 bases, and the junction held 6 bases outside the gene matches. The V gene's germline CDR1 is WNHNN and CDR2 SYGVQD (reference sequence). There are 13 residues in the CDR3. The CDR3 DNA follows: TGCGCCAGCAGCGCCGGGACAGCTTACGAGCAGTACTTC. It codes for CASSAGTAYEQYF.

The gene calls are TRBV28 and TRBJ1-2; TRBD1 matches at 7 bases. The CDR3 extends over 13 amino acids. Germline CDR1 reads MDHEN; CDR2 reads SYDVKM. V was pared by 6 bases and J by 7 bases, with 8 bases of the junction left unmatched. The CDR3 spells CASRITGVVGYTF. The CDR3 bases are TGTGCCAGCAGGATTACAGGGGTGGTTGGCTACACCTTC.

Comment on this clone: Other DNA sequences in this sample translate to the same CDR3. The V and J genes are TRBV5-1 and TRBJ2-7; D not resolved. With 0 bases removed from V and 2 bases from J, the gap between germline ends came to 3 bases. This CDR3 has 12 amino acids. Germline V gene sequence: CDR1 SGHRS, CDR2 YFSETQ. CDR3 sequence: CASSLGTYEQYF. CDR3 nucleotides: TGCGCCAGCAGCTTGGGGACCTACGAGCAGTACTTC. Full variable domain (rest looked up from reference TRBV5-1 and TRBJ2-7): KAGVTQTPRYLIKTRGQQVTLSCSPISGHRSVSWYQQTPGQGLQFLFEYFSETQRNKGNFPGRFSGRQFSNSRSEMNVSTLELGDSALYLCASSLGTYEQYFGPGTRLTVT.

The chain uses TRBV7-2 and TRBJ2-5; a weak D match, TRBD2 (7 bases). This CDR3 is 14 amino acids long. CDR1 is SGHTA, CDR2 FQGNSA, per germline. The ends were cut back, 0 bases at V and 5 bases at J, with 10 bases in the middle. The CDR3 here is CASSLAGGHETQYF. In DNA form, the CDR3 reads TGTGCCAGCAGCTTAGCGGGGGGGCATGAGACCCAGTACTTC.

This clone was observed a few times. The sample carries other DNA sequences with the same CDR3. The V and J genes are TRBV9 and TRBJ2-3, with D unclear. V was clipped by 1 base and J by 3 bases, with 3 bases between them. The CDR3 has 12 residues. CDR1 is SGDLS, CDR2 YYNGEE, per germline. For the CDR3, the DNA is TGTGCCAGCAGCGTATTGACAGATACGCAGTATTTT. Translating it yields CASSVLTDTQYF.

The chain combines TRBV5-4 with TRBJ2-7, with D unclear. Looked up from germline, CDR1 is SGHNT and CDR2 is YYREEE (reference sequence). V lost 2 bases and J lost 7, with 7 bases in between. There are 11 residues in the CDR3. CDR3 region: CASSLAGEQYF. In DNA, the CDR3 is TGTGCCAGCAGCTTAGCCGGGGAGCAGTACTTC. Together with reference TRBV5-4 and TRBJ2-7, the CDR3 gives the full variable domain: ETGVTQSPTHLIKTRGQQVTLRCSSQSGHNTVSWYQQALGQGPQFIFQYYREEENGRGNFPPRFSGLQFPNYSSELNVNALELDDSALYLCASSLAGEQYFGPGTRLTVT.

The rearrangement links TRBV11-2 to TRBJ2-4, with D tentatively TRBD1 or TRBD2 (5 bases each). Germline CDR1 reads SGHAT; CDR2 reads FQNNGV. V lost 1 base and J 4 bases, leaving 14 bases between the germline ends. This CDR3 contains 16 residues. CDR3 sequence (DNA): TGTGCCAGCAGCTTAGGGCCAGGGAGAGTAAAAAACATTCAGTACTTC. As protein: CASSLGPGRVKNIQYF.

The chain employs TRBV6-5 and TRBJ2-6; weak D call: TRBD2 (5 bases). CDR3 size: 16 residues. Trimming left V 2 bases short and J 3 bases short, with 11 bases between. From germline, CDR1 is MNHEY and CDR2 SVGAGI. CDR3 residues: CASSYRDRGGANVLTF. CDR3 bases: TGTGCCAGCAGTTACCGCGACCGGGGTGGGGCCAACGTCCTGACTTTC.

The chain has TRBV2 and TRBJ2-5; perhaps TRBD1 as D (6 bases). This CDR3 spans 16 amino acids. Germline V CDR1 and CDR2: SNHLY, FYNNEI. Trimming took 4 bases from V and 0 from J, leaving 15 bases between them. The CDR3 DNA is TGTGCCAGCAGTGGTCGAACGGGACACCACCAAGAGACCCAGTACTTC. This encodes CASSGRTGHHQETQYF.

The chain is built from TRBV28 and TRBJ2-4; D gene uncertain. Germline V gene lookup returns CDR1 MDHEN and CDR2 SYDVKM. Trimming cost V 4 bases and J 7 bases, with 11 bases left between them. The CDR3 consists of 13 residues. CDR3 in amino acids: CASSWDRINIQYF. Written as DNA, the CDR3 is TGTGCCAGCAGTTGGGATAGAATTAACATTCAGTACTTC. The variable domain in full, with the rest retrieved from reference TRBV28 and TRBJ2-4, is DVKVTQSSRYLVKRTGEKVFLECVQDMDHENMFWYRQDPGLGLRLIYFSYDVKMKEKGDIPEGYSVSREKKERFSLILESASTNQTSMYLCASSWDRINIQYFGAGTRLSVL.

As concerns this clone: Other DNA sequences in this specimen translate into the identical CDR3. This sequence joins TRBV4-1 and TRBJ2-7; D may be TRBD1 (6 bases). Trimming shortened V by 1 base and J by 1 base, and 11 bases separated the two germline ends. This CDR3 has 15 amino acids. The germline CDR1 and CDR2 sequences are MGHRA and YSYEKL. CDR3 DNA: TGCGCCAGCAGCCAAGTGGAAGGGGGATCCTACGAGCAGTACTTC. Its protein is CASSQVEGGSYEQYF.